The 16 T cell receptor beta chains presented below share a single source sample, sequenced in a study of blood T cell repertoires in COVID-19. Clones were sequenced by immunoSEQ multiplex PCR, and TCRdb holds only the in-frame ones, with some missing. The sample contains roughly 400,000 clones, more than 80% of which appear only once. The sequenced sample consisted of PBMCs or T cells enriched from blood (not recorded which). Source of these receptors: a man aged 25-40 years who had recovered from COVID-19.

The chain joins TRBV11-2 to TRBJ2-2, with a weak D call TRBD1 (6 bases). The CDR3 is 15 amino acids. Per the germline V gene, CDR1 is SGHAT and CDR2 is FQNNGV. Trimming took 5 bases from V and 0 from J, leaving 10 bases between them. CDR3: CASSAGTPNTGELFF. CDR3 coding DNA: TGTGCCAGCAGCGCAGGGACACCGAACACCGGGGAGCTGTTTTTT.

This chain joins TRBV29-1 and TRBJ2-7; D perhaps matches TRBD1 (6 bases). V dropped 6 bases and J dropped 7 bases, with 10 bases sitting between them. Germline CDR1 SQVTM, CDR2 ANQGSEA. The CDR3 has 10 residues. For the CDR3, the DNA is TGCAGCGTCGTACAGGGAGAGCAGTACTTC. It encodes CSVVQGEQYF.

The genes are TRBV5-8 and TRBJ2-5, with D possibly being TRBD2 (5 bases). Trimming removed 5 bases from V and 2 bases from J, with 16 bases in between. The germline gives CDR1 SGHTS, CDR2 YDEGEE. This CDR3 has 15 residues. The CDR3: CASSPEYGEQETQYF. In DNA, the CDR3 is TGTGCCAGCAGTCCCGAGTACGGGGAGCAAGAGACCCAGTACTTC.

The V call is TRBV28, the J call TRBJ2-1, with no clear D. Germline CDR1 MDHEN, CDR2 SYDVKM. V was shortened by 2 bases and J by 0 bases, with 14 bases between the two germline ends. This CDR3 region has 17 residues. The CDR3 region has the DNA TGTGCCAGCAGTTTAAAGTCCGGGTGGAGCTCCTACAATGAGCAGTTCTTC. Amino acid sequence: CASSLKSGWSSYNEQFF.

This chain connects TRBV28 to TRBJ1-5; tentatively, D is TRBD1 (6 bases). V was pared by 6 bases and J by 3 bases, with 21 bases between. The CDR3 loop spans 17 amino acids. Germline loops: CDR1 MDHEN, CDR2 SYDVKM. CDR3 sequence reads: CASRGGKALTHNQPQHF. The CDR3 DNA follows: TGTGCCAGCAGAGGGGGAAAGGCCCTGACCCACAATCAGCCCCAGCATTTT.

The chain has TRBV4-1 and TRBJ1-3, with D perhaps matching TRBD1 (6 bases). The V gene lost 4 bases and the J gene lost 0 bases, with 19 bases spanning the gap. This CDR3 has 18 residues. Per the germline V gene, CDR1 is MGHRA and CDR2 is YSYEKL. The CDR3 region has the DNA TGCGCCAGCAGCCCGAAATATCAGGGGTCATACTCTGGAAACACCATATATTTT. Translating it yields CASSPKYQGSYSGNTIYF.

The gene calls are TRBV18 and TRBJ2-7; 10 bases align to TRBD1. V lost 3 bases to trimming and J lost 5 bases; unmatched junction nucleotides: 4. This CDR3 has 14 amino acids. CDR1 is KGHSH and CDR2 is LQKENI in the germline V gene. For the CDR3, the DNA is TGTGCCAGCTCACCGGGACAGGGGATGAACGAGCAGTACTTC. As protein: CASSPGQGMNEQYF.

This sequence joins TRBV9 and TRBJ2-5, with 8 bases matching TRBD1. Germline CDR1 and CDR2: SGDLS and YYNGEE. The trim removed 0 bases at V and 7 bases at J, leaving 11 bases unmatched. There are 16 residues in the CDR3. The chain's CDR3 is CASSVGGTGPSRTQYF. The CDR3 region has the DNA TGTGCCAGCAGCGTAGGGGGGACAGGCCCCTCGCGGACCCAGTACTTC.

The chain links TRBV5-6 to TRBJ1-2; 8 nucleotides agree with TRBD1. Looked up from germline, CDR1 is SGHDT and CDR2 is YYEEEE. V trimming: 5 bases; J trimming: 8 bases; junction bases outside the gene matches: 8. The CDR3 is 13 amino acids. The CDR3 here is CASSSWDRWGYTF. The CDR3 nucleotides are TGTGCCAGCAGTTCCTGGGACAGGTGGGGCTACACCTTC.

V usage is TRBV9 and J usage is TRBJ2-1, with 7 bases identical to TRBD2. The CDR3 consists of 16 residues. The ends lost 1 base at V and 7 bases at J; junction bases unmatched: 11. Germline CDR1 is SGDLS and CDR2 is YYNGEE. DNA of the CDR3: TGTGCCAGCAGCGTAAGTGGAACGGCTAGCGGAAATGAGCAGTTCTTC. This gives the protein CASSVSGTASGNEQFF.

As regards this clone: One end of the junction is discordant with germline, which a read error may explain. V gene TRBV28 combines with J gene TRBJ1-5; possible D gene TRBD1, 5 bases. CDR3 length: 15 amino acids. The germline gives CDR1 MDHEN, CDR2 SYDVKM. The chain's CDR3 is CASSGALGGKQPQHF. Written as DNA, the CDR3 is TGTGCCAGCAGCGGGGCTCTGGGAGGCAAACAGCCCCAGCATTTT.

The V call is TRBV18, the J call TRBJ1-1, with D perhaps TRBD1 (6 bases). Germline loops: CDR1 KGHSH, CDR2 LQKENI. CDR3 length: 15 residues. V was clipped by 3 bases and J by 1 base, with 12 bases between them. Here the CDR3 reads CASSPQGRPNTEAFF. CDR3 in DNA: TGTGCCAGCTCACCCCAGGGGCGTCCGAACACTGAAGCTTTCTTT.

With regard to this clone: Distinct nucleotide sequences in the sample also encode this CDR3. V gene TRBV30 combines with J gene TRBJ2-7; D might be TRBD2 (5 bases). CDR1 is GTSNPN, CDR2 SVGIG, per germline (reference sequence). The CDR3 length is 14 residues. The germline V and J ends were trimmed by 0 bases and 0 bases, with 9 bases remaining between them. DNA of the CDR3: TGTGCCTGGAGTGTAGGAGGTAGCTCCTACGAGCAGTACTTC. The encoded protein is CAWSVGGSSYEQYF. The full variable domain, its missing parts supplied by reference TRBV30 and TRBJ2-7, is SQTIHQWPATLVQPVGSPLSLECTVEGTSNPNLYWYRQAAGRGLQLLFYSVGIGQISSEVPQNLSASRPQDRQFILSSKKLLLSDSGFYLCAWSVGGSSYEQYFGPGTRLTVT.

V is TRBV25-1 and J is TRBJ2-3; maybe TRBD2 (5 bases). Germline V gene sequence: CDR1 MGHDK, CDR2 SYGVNS. The CDR3 consists of 15 residues. The V and J ends lost 3 bases and 0 bases respectively, with 10 bases between them. CDR3 sequence reads: CASSDRRTSTDTQYF. The CDR3 DNA sequence: TGTGCCAGCAGTGATAGGAGGACTAGCACAGATACGCAGTATTTT. The variable domain in full, with the rest retrieved from reference TRBV25-1 and TRBJ2-3, is EADIYQTPRYLVIGTGKKITLECSQTMGHDKMYWYQQDPGMELHLIHYSYGVNSTEKGDLSSESTVSRIRTEHFPLTLESARPSHTSQYLCASSDRRTSTDTQYFGPGTRLTVL.

V is TRBV9 and J is TRBJ2-7; 7 bases map to TRBD1. Germline trimming cut 5 bases from V and 4 bases from J; bases unmatched to any gene: 9. Per germline, CDR1 SGDLS and CDR2 YYNGEE. This CDR3 comprises 14 residues. The CDR3, as DNA: TGTGCCAGCAGTCCAGCAGGGGGTTTGTACGAGCAGTACTTC. It yields the protein CASSPAGGLYEQYF.

This chain joins TRBV7-2 and TRBJ2-7; 8 bases are a match to TRBD1. Looked up from germline, CDR1 is SGHTA and CDR2 is FQGNSA. This CDR3 contains 15 residues. The V gene end was trimmed by 5 bases and the J gene end by 3 bases; junction bases not matched to a gene: 9. The DNA for the CDR3 is TGTGCCAGCAGCCCCAGGGGGCGGGTCCGCTACGAGCAGTACTTC. Translating gives CASSPRGRVRYEQYF.